These 27 T cell receptor beta chains share one sample of origin, sequenced in a study of blood T cell repertoires in COVID-19. The table came from immunoSEQ multiplex PCR; TCRdb's copy has only in-frame clones and leaves some out. This table has under 300,000 clones, approximately 82% appearing once. The sequenced sample consisted of peripheral blood. These receptors were collected from a man older than 75 with acute or convalescent COVID-19.

V usage is TRBV3-1 (or the pseudogene TRBV3-2) and J usage is TRBJ2-1, with 11 bases that match TRBD2. The CDR3 loop spans 16 amino acids. The trim removed 5 bases at V and 0 bases at J, leaving 3 bases unmatched. The germline CDR1 and CDR2 sequences are LGHDT and YNNKEL (reference sequence). In DNA form, the CDR3 reads TGTGCCAGCAGCAAGGGACTAGCGGACTCCTACAATGAGCAGTTCTTC. As protein: CASSKGLADSYNEQFF.

The genes are TRBV7-2 and TRBJ2-3; TRBD2 matches at 10 bases. Germline V gene sequence: CDR1 SGHTA, CDR2 FQGNSA. Trimming took 1 base from V and 3 from J; bases not matched to a gene: 10. CDR3 length: 18 residues. The DNA of the CDR3 is TGTGCCAGCAGCTTAGTAGGGCCTAGCGGGAGATCGACAGATACGCAGTATTTT. Translated, it gives CASSLVGPSGRSTDTQYF.

V is TRBV11-3 and J is TRBJ1-3, with a possible D match to TRBD1 (5 bases). The V and J ends lost 0 bases and 3 bases respectively, with 24 bases between them. Germline values: CDR1 SGHNT, CDR2 YENEEA. The CDR3 consists of 20 residues. The CDR3 DNA reads as TGTGCCAGCAGCTTAGACCACGACCTGGTGAGGACGGACAATGGAAACACCATATATTTT. Its protein is CASSLDHDLVRTDNGNTIYF.

This chain uses TRBV6-4 with TRBJ2-7; no reliable D call. Trimming stripped 7 bases from V and 5 bases from J, with 27 bases between. The CDR3 length is 17 residues. The germline V gene encodes CDR1 MRHNA and CDR2 SNTAGT. In DNA form, the CDR3 reads TGTGCCAGCACCAACCCACAAACGGCGCCTAGTCTTCACGAGCAGTACTTC. It yields the protein CASTNPQTAPSLHEQYF.

Many counts were recorded for this clone. The chain couples TRBV7-6 to TRBJ2-2; 7 nucleotides agree with TRBD2. V was pared by 3 bases and J by 4 bases, with 8 bases of the junction left unmatched. CDR1 is SGHVS, CDR2 FNYEAQ, per germline. The CDR3 has 16 residues. CDR3: CASSLESGALTGELFF. The CDR3 nucleotides read TGTGCCAGCAGCTTGGAGAGCGGGGCTCTCACCGGGGAGCTGTTTTTT. The variable domain in full, with the rest retrieved from reference TRBV7-6 and TRBJ2-2, is GAGVSQSPRYKVTKRGQDVALRCDPISGHVSLYWYRQALGQGPEFLTYFNYEAQQDKSGLPNDRFSAERPEGSISTLTIQRTEQRDSAMYRCASSLESGALTGELFFGEGSRLTVL.

The rearrangement uses TRBV29-1 and TRBJ1-2; TRBD1 might be the D (6 bases). The CDR3 sequence is 11 residues long. The germline V and J ends were trimmed by 8 bases and 6 bases, with 13 bases remaining between them. Germline CDR1 is SQVTM and CDR2 is ANQGSEA. The CDR3 nucleotides read TGCAGCCCTCGGACAGCAGATGGCTACACCTTC. Protein sequence: CSPRTADGYTF.

This clone was detected only a few times. J is TRBJ2-2 and V is TRBV28; D ambiguous. The CDR3 covers 13 residues. Germline V CDR1 and CDR2: MDHEN, SYDVKM. The V end was cut by 6 bases, the J end by 5 bases, with 10 bases between. In DNA form, the CDR3 reads TGTGCCAGCAGAGTACAGCTTACCGGGGAGCTGTTTTTT. It specifies CASRVQLTGELFF.

V is TRBV3-1 (or the pseudogene TRBV3-2) and J is TRBJ2-7; a weak D match, TRBD2 (5 bases). V lost 0 bases, J lost 2 bases, and 11 bases lay in between. Germline V gene lookup returns CDR1 LGHDT and CDR2 YNNKEL (reference sequence). The CDR3 contains 15 residues. The CDR3 sequence: CASSQDQAATYEQYF. CDR3 bases: TGTGCCAGCAGCCAAGATCAAGCGGCAACCTACGAGCAGTACTTC.

V is TRBV28 and J is TRBJ1-5; D remains ambiguous. The V end was cut by 4 bases, the J end by 0 bases, with 16 bases between. There are 17 residues in the CDR3. Germline CDR1 MDHEN, CDR2 SYDVKM. The CDR3, as DNA: TGTGCCAGCAGTTCACTTAGAGGAGTTTATAGCAATCAGCCCCAGCATTTT. Translating gives CASSSLRGVYSNQPQHF.

The chain joins TRBV6-4 to TRBJ1-2; D is unresolved. The CDR3 extends over 13 amino acids. V gave up 5 bases and J gave up 0 bases, with 7 bases separating them. Germline V gene data show CDR1 as MRHNA and CDR2 as SNTAGT. The CDR3: CASSRSPNYGYTF. The CDR3 nucleotides are TGTGCCAGCAGTAGGAGTCCTAACTATGGCTACACCTTC.

V is TRBV6-5 and J is TRBJ2-7; 7 bases agree with TRBD1. V trimming: 6 bases; J trimming: 3 bases; junction bases outside the gene matches: 8. Germline lookup yields CDR1 MNHEY and CDR2 SVGAGI. This CDR3 contains 14 residues. CDR3 residues: CASRTGQTVYEQYF. The CDR3 DNA sequence: TGTGCCAGCAGGACGGGACAGACCGTCTACGAGCAGTACTTC.

This chain uses TRBV5-1 with TRBJ1-1, with 7 bases aligning to TRBD1. The CDR3 length is 17 residues. V was pared by 0 bases and J by 5 bases, with 13 bases of the junction left unmatched. The germline gives CDR1 SGHRS, CDR2 YFSETQ. CDR3: CASSLDAGGRGRTEAFF. In DNA, the CDR3 is TGCGCCAGCAGCTTGGATGCCGGCGGCAGGGGGAGGACTGAAGCTTTCTTT.

This chain connects TRBV6-6 to TRBJ2-7; D is undetermined. The germline CDR1 and CDR2 sequences are MNHNY and SVGAGI (reference sequence). V gave up 4 bases and J gave up 6 bases, with 7 bases separating them. The CDR3 covers 11 residues. The CDR3, as DNA: TGTGCCAGCAGTTTGCTCGGCGAGCAGTACTTC. It encodes CASSLLGEQYF.

This clone was found once. This chain uses TRBV5-4 with TRBJ2-5; a possible D gene is TRBD2 (5 bases). CDR1 and CDR2 (germline): SGHNT, YYREEE (reference sequence). The CDR3 loop spans 14 amino acids. V was cut by 5 bases and J by 3 bases, with 14 bases left in between. As DNA, the CDR3 is TGTGCCAGCAGAGAAACTAGATCCAAAGAGACCCAGTACTTC. It codes for CASRETRSKETQYF. Full variable domain (missing parts from reference TRBV5-4 and TRBJ2-5): ETGVTQSPTHLIKTRGQQVTLRCSSQSGHNTVSWYQQALGQGPQFIFQYYREEENGRGNFPPRFSGLQFPNYSSELNVNALELDDSALYLCASRETRSKETQYFGPGTRLLVL.

The chain carries TRBV27 and TRBJ1-2; TRBD1 aligns across 8 bases. Per germline, CDR1 MNHEY and CDR2 SMNVEV (reference sequence). V shed 4 bases, J shed 5 bases, and the junction held 9 bases outside the gene matches. CDR3 length: 15 residues. This CDR3 is CASSSSSTGAYGYTF. CDR3 in DNA: TGTGCCAGCAGTTCTTCCTCGACAGGGGCGTATGGCTACACCTTC.

This chain uses TRBV5-1 with TRBJ1-4; 7 bases line up with TRBD1. V lost 4 bases and J lost 0; bases outside the gene matches: 9. Germline CDR1 reads SGHRS; CDR2 reads YFSETQ. The CDR3 has 17 residues. DNA for the CDR3: TGCGCCAGCAGCCCACTGGGACAGACTGCAACTAATGAAAAACTGTTTTTT. This gives the protein CASSPLGQTATNEKLFF.

In its sample, this clone was seen once. The rearrangement uses TRBV5-1 and TRBJ2-5; possible D gene TRBD2, 7 bases. V lost 4 bases, J lost 1 base, and 20 bases lay in between. Germline CDR1 SGHRS, CDR2 YFSETQ. The CDR3 is 17 amino acids. This CDR3 reads CASSLRGALGPQETQYF. The CDR3 DNA follows: TGCGCCAGCAGCCTCCGGGGGGCGCTGGGGCCCCAAGAGACCCAGTACTTC.

The chain couples TRBV3-1 (or the pseudogene TRBV3-2) to TRBJ2-1; TRBD1 matches at 9 bases. Germline CDR1 LGHDT, CDR2 YNNKEL (reference sequence). Trimming at V came to 8 bases and at J to 4 bases, leaving 9 bases not matched to a gene. The CDR3 loop spans 15 amino acids. CDR3 in amino acids: CASGNRDRVYNEQFF. Here the CDR3 DNA reads TGTGCCAGCGGAAACCGGGACAGGGTTTACAATGAGCAGTTCTTC.

This clone was seen more than once but under ten times. The V gene is TRBV18, the J gene TRBJ2-5, with 14 bases lining up with TRBD2. This CDR3 has 15 amino acids. The trim removed 2 bases at V and 4 bases at J, leaving 0 bases unmatched. From germline, CDR1 is KGHSH and CDR2 LQKENI. DNA of the CDR3: TGTGCCAGCTCACCAGGGACTAGCGGGAGAGAGACCCAGTACTTC. It yields the protein CASSPGTSGRETQYF. The full variable domain, rest sourced from reference TRBV18 and TRBJ2-5, is NAGVMQNPRHLVRRRGQEARLRCSPMKGHSHVYWYRQLPEEGLKFMVYLQKENIIDESGMPKERFSAEFPKEGPSILRIQQVVRGDSAAYFCASSPGTSGRETQYFGPGTRLLVL.

The chain links TRBV24-1 to TRBJ2-7, with 8 bases aligning to TRBD1. Losses at the gene ends were 6 bases for V and 2 bases for J; bases not matched to a gene: 5. Germline V gene data show CDR1 as KGHDR and CDR2 as SFDVKD. This CDR3 contains 14 residues. The CDR3 sequence: CATSKTGAPYEQYF. As DNA, the CDR3 is TGTGCCACCAGTAAGACAGGGGCACCCTACGAGCAGTACTTC.

CDR3 nucleotide sequence: TGTGCCAGCAGTCTCAGGGGTTCCGGGGCCAACGTCCTGACTTTC. Translating gives CASSLRGSGANVLTF. The chain uses TRBV5-4 and TRBJ2-6, with D maybe TRBD1 (6 bases). CDR3 length equals 15 residues. The germline V and J ends were trimmed by 5 bases and 4 bases, with 13 bases remaining between them. Germline lookup yields CDR1 SGHNT and CDR2 YYREEE (reference sequence).

J is TRBJ1-5 and V is TRBV7-9; unclear D gene. The V end was cut by 1 base, the J end by 4 bases, with 8 bases between. CDR1 and CDR2 from the germline V gene are SEHNR and FQNEAQ (reference sequence). The CDR3 totals 14 residues. CDR3 sequence reads: CASSLDLANQPQHF. As DNA, the CDR3 is TGTGCCAGCAGCTTAGATTTGGCAAATCAGCCCCAGCATTTT. The full variable domain, with the rest looked up from reference TRBV7-9 and TRBJ1-5, is DTGVSQNPRHKITKRGQNVTFRCDPISEHNRLYWYRQTLGQGPEFLTYFQNEAQLEKSRLLSDRFSAERPKGSFSTLEIQRTEQGDSAMYLCASSLDLANQPQHFGDGTRLSIL.

The CDR3 DNA sequence: TGTGCCAGTACTAGTCCCGGGACAGGGTCGAAGCAGTACTTC. Its translation: CASTSPGTGSKQYF. The V call is TRBV19, the J call TRBJ2-7, with 9 bases lining up with TRBD1. The CDR3 has 14 amino acids. V shed 7 bases, J shed 8 bases, and the junction held 12 bases outside the gene matches. Germline-derived CDR1 and CDR2 are LNHDA and SQIVND (reference sequence).

The chain uses TRBV10-1 and TRBJ2-3; 8 bases agree with TRBD1. The CDR3 is 17 amino acids. Germline trimming cut 0 bases from V and 1 base from J; bases unmatched to any gene: 6. Germline V gene data show CDR1 as WNHNN and CDR2 as SYGVQD (reference sequence). The CDR3 DNA reads as TGCGCCAGCAGTGAGTCGGGGCCGGGACAGGGCACAGATACGCAGTATTTT. This codes for CASSESGPGQGTDTQYF.

The genes are TRBV18 and TRBJ2-3; maybe TRBD1 (5 bases). Deletions cut 2 bases from V and 4 bases from J, with 13 bases between. This CDR3 has 15 amino acids. Germline lookup yields CDR1 KGHSH and CDR2 LQKENI. This chain's CDR3 is CASSPGKGNADTQYF. CDR3 nucleotide sequence: TGTGCCAGCTCACCAGGGAAGGGGAACGCAGATACGCAGTATTTT.

The rearrangement uses TRBV9 and TRBJ2-3; D possibly corresponds to TRBD2 (7 bases). The CDR3 runs to 15 residues. V lost 0 bases, J lost 6 bases, and 14 bases lay in between. CDR1 is SGDLS and CDR2 is YYNGEE in the germline V gene. CDR3 nucleotides: TGTGCCAGCAGCGTAGGGGGGCGGGAGACGGATACGCAGTATTTT. This gives the protein CASSVGGRETDTQYF.

This chain uses TRBV5-1 with TRBJ2-1; TRBD2 matches 9 bases. J lost 2 bases, V lost 0 bases, and 3 bases had no gene match. Germline lookup yields CDR1 SGHRS and CDR2 YFSETQ. The CDR3 consists of 16 residues. This chain's CDR3 is CASSLDLAGTYNEQFF. CDR3 sequence (DNA): TGCGCCAGCAGCTTGGATCTAGCGGGAACCTACAATGAGCAGTTCTTC.